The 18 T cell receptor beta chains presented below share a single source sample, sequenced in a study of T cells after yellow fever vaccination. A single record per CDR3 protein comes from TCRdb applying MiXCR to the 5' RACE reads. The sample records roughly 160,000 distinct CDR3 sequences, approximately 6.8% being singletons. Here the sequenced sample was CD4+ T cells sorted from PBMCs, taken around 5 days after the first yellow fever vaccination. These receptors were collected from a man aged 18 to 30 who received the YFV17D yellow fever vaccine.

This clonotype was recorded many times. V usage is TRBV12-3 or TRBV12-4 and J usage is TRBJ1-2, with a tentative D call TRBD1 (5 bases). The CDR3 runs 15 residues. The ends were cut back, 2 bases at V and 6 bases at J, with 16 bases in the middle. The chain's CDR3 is CASSLLAGPLHGYTF. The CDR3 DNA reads TGTGCCAGCAGTTTACTGGCAGGGCCGCTGCATGGCTACACCTTC.

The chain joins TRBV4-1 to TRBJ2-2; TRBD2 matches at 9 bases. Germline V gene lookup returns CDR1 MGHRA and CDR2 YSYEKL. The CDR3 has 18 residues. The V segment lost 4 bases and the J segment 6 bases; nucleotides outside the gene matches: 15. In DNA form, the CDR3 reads TGCGCCAGCAGCCGTTACCACAATAGCGGGGGTCTATCCGGGGAGCTGTTTTTT. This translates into CASSRYHNSGGLSGELFF.

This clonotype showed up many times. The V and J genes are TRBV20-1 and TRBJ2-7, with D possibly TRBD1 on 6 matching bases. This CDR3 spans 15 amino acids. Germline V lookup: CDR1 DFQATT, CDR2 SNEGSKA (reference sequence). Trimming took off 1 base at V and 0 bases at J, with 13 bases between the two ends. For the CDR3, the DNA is TGCAGTGCTAGAGTCCCGGGACACTCCTCCTACGAGCAGTACTTC. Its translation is CSARVPGHSSYEQYF.

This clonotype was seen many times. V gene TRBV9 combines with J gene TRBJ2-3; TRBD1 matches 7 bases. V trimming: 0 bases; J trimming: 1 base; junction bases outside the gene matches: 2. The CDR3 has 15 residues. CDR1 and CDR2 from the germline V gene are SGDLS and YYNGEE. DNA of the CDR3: TGTGCCAGCAGCGTAGATGGACAGGGCACAGATACGCAGTATTTT. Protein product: CASSVDGQGTDTQYF.

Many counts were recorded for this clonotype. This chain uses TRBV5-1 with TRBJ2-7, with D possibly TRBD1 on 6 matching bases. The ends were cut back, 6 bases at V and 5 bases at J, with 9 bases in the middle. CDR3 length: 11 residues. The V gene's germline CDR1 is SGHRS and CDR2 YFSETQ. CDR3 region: CASKQGDEQYV. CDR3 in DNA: TGCGCCAGCAAACAGGGCGACGAGCAGTACGTC.

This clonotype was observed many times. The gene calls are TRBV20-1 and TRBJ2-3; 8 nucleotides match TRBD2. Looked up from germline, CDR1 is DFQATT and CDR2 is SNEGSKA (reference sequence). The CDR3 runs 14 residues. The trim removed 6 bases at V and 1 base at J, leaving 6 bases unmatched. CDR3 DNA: TGCAGTGCGAAGCCGGGAGGGGGCACAGATACGCAGTATTTT. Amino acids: CSAKPGGGTDTQYF.

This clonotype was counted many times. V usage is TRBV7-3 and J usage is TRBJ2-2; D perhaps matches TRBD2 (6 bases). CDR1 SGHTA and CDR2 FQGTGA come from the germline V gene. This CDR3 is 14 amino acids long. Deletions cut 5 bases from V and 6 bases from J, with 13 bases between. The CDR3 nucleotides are TGTGCCAGCAGCGGGGACCCGGGAGCCGGGGAGCTGTTTTTT. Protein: CASSGDPGAGELFF.

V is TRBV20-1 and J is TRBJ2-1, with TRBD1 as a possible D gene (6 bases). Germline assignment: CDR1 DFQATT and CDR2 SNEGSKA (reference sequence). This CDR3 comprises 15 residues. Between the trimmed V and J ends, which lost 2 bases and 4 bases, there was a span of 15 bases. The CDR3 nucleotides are TGCAGTGCTAGATTGCAGGGGCTACGGTACAATGAGCAGTTCTTC. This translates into CSARLQGLRYNEQFF.

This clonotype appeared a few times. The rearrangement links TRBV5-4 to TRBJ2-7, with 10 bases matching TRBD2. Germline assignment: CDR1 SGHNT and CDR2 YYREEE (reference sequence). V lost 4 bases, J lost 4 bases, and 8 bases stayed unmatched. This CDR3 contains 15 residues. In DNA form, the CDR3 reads TGTGCCAGCAGCCTCAGCGGGGGGGATCTATACGAGCAGTACGTC. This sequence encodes CASSLSGGDLYEQYV.

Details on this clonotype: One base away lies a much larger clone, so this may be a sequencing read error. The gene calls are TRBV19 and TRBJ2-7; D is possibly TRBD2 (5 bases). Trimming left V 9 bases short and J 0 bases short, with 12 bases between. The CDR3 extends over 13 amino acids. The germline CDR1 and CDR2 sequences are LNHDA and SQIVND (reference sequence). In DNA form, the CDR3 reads TGTGCCAGAAGTCCTCGGGGCTCCTACGAGCAGTACTTC. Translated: CARSPRGSYEQYF.

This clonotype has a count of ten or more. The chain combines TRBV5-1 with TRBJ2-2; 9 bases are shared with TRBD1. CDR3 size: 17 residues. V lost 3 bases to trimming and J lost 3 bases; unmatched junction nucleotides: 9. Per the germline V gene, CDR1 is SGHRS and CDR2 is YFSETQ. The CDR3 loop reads CASSSRGQGLDTGELFF. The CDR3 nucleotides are TGCGCCAGCAGCTCCCGGGGACAGGGATTGGACACCGGGGAGCTGTTTTTT.

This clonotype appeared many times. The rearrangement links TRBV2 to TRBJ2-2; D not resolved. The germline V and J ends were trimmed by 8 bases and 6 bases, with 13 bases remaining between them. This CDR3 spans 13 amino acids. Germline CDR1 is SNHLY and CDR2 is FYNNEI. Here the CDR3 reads CASAISSAGELFF. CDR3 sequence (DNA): TGTGCCAGCGCCATTTCATCGGCCGGGGAGCTGTTTTTT. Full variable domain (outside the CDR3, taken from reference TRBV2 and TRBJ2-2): EPEVTQTPSHQVTQMGQEVILRCVPISNHLYFYWYRQILGQKVEFLVSFYNNEISEKSEIFDDQFSVERPDGSNFTLKIRSTKLEDSAMYFCASAISSAGELFFGEGSRLTVL.

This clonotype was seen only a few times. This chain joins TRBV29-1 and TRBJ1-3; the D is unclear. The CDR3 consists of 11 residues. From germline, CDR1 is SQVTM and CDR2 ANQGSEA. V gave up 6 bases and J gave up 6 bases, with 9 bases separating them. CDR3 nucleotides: TGCAGCGTCGGTAACGAAAACACCATATATTTT. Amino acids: CSVGNENTIYF.

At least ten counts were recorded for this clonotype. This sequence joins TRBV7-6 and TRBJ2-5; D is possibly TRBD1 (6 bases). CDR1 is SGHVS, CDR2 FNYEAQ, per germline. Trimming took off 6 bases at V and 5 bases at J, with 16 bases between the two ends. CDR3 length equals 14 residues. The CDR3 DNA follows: TGTGCCAGCAGATATACAGGGTCGGGGGAGACCCAGTACTTC. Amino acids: CASRYTGSGETQYF.

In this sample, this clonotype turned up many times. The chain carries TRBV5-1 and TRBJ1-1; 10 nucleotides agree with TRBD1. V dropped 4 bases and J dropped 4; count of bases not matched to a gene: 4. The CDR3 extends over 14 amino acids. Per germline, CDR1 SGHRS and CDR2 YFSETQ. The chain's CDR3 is CASSLGTGVTEAFF. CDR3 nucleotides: TGCGCCAGCAGCCTTGGGACAGGGGTCACTGAAGCTTTCTTT.

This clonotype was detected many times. The CDR3 region has the DNA TGTGCCAGCAGTGCCTCGCGAGGGACGGCCACTGAAGCTTTCTTT. Translation: CASSASRGTATEAFF. This sequence joins TRBV6-1 and TRBJ1-1; weak D call: TRBD1 (5 bases). CDR1 MNHNS and CDR2 SASEGT come from the germline V gene. The CDR3 length is 15 residues. Trimming cost V 4 bases and J 4 bases, with 16 bases left between them.

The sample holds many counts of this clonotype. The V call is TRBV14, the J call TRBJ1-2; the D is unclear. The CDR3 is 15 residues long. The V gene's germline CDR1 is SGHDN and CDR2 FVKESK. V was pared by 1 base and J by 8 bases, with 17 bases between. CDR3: CASSQGLGRSYGYTF. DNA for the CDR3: TGTGCCAGCAGCCAAGGGTTGGGCAGGTCGTACGGCTACACCTTC. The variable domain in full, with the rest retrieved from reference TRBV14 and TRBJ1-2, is EAGVTQFPSHSVIEKGQTVTLRCDPISGHDNLYWYRRVMGKEIKFLLHFVKESKQDESGMPNNRFLAERTGGTYSTLKVQPAELEDSGVYFCASSQGLGRSYGYTFGSGTRLTVV.

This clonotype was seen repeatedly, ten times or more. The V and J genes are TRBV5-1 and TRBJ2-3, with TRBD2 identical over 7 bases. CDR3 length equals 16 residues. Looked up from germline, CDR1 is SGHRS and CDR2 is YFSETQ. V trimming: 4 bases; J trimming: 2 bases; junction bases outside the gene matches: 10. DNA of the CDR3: TGCGCCAGCAGCCCCCGGGGGGTGGAGCTCACAGATACGCAGTATTTT. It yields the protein CASSPRGVELTDTQYF.